The 20 T cell receptor beta chains presented below share a single source sample, sequenced in a study of T cells in Graves' hyperthyroidism and ophthalmopathy. The investigators amplified TCR beta CDR3 regions from RNA transcripts. The TCR CDR3 first-round RT-PCR relied on the HTBI primer set. From the multiplex PCR reads, TCRdb called clonotypes with MiXCR, one entry per CDR3 protein. The data contain approximately 690,000 distinct CDR3 sequences, roughly 15% of them singletons. The sequenced sample was blood. The receptors originated from a woman between 50 and 59 years old with Graves' ophthalmopathy.

At least ten counts were recorded for this clonotype. V and J are TRBV20-1 and TRBJ2-7; tentative D call: TRBD2 (6 bases). Deletions cut 4 bases from V and 4 bases from J, with 17 bases between. Germline V gene lookup returns CDR1 DFQATT and CDR2 SNEGSKA (reference sequence). This CDR3 has 14 amino acids. For the CDR3, the DNA is TGCAGTGCTAATAGCGGCGGAGATCTATACGAGCAGTACTTC. Protein sequence: CSANSGGDLYEQYF.

This clonotype has a count of ten or more. V gene TRBV7-2 combines with J gene TRBJ2-1; TRBD2 aligns across 14 bases. V shed 5 bases, J shed 6 bases, and the junction held 3 bases outside the gene matches. Germline V gene lookup returns CDR1 SGHTA and CDR2 FQGNSA. This CDR3 is built from 15 residues. CDR3 amino acids: CASSTGTSGSNEQFF. For the CDR3, the DNA is TGTGCCAGCAGCACCGGGACTAGCGGGAGCAATGAGCAGTTCTTC.

V usage is TRBV19 and J usage is TRBJ1-5; possible D gene TRBD1, 6 bases. CDR3 length: 16 amino acids. V dropped 5 bases and J dropped 6 bases, with 20 bases sitting between them. The germline V gene encodes CDR1 LNHDA and CDR2 SQIVND (reference sequence). The CDR3 region has the DNA TGTGCCAGTAGTCCATCACAGGGTACCGGAGTTCAGCCCCAGCATTTT. Protein: CASSPSQGTGVQPQHF.

This clonotype was counted at least ten times. This chain links TRBV2 with TRBJ2-7; 7 bases align to TRBD1. From germline, CDR1 is SNHLY and CDR2 FYNNEI. This CDR3 region has 14 residues. V was pared by 6 bases and J by 3 bases, with 8 bases of the junction left unmatched. CDR3 amino acids: CASSLTGPVYEQYF. CDR3 sequence (DNA): TGTGCCAGCAGCCTGACAGGGCCCGTCTACGAGCAGTACTTC.

This clonotype was observed many times. The chain is built from TRBV7-6 and TRBJ2-7, with D tentatively TRBD1 (6 bases). Germline assignment: CDR1 SGHVS and CDR2 FNYEAQ. The CDR3 sequence is 15 residues long. The V and J ends lost 1 base and 6 bases respectively, with 16 bases between them. The CDR3 reads CASSLGRGDIGEQYF. CDR3 DNA: TGTGCCAGCAGCTTAGGTCGTGGGGACATCGGCGAGCAGTACTTC.

This clonotype has ten or more counts. This rearrangement joins TRBV9 to TRBJ2-1; no clear D gene. Trimming took 0 bases from V and 2 from J, leaving 9 bases between them. This CDR3 has 15 residues. Per the germline V gene, CDR1 is SGDLS and CDR2 is YYNGEE. The CDR3 coding sequence is TGTGCCAGCAGCGTAGGGCCGAACACCTACAATGAGCAGTTCTTC. Protein product: CASSVGPNTYNEQFF. Combining the CDR3 with reference TRBV9 and TRBJ2-1 gives the whole variable domain DSGVTQTPKHLITATGQRVTLRCSPRSGDLSVYWYQQSLDQGLQFLIQYYNGEERAKGNILERFSAQQFPDLHSELNLSSLELGDSALYFCASSVGPNTYNEQFFGPGTRLTVL.

This clonotype was seen at least ten times. This chain uses TRBV12-3 or TRBV12-4 with TRBJ1-2, with a weak D call TRBD1 (5 bases). V lost 3 bases to trimming and J lost 4 bases, with 9 bases between them. The CDR3 is 13 residues long. CDR3 loop: CASSFPGLYGYTF. The CDR3 DNA sequence: TGTGCCAGCAGTTTTCCAGGGCTCTATGGCTACACCTTC.

This clonotype has ten or more counts. The CDR3 coding sequence is TGTGCCAGCAGCGAGGAGGCCGAGCAGTACTTC. As protein: CASSEEAEQYF. The chain employs TRBV14 and TRBJ2-7, with D perhaps TRBD2 (5 bases). V lost 5 bases and J lost 6, with 8 bases in between. CDR1 SGHDN and CDR2 FVKESK come from the germline V gene. The CDR3 has 11 amino acids.

This clonotype was counted ten times or more. The gene calls are TRBV7-2 and TRBJ2-7; TRBD1 or TRBD2 may be the D gene (6 bases each). Germline V gene lookup returns CDR1 SGHTA and CDR2 FQGNSA. The CDR3 runs to 14 residues. V dropped 1 base and J dropped 3 bases, with 10 bases sitting between them. DNA for the CDR3: TGTGCCAGCAGCTTAGAGGGGGGTCTCTACGAGCAGTACTTC. Residues: CASSLEGGLYEQYF.

The gene calls are TRBV7-3 and TRBJ1-1, with D possibly being TRBD1 (5 bases). The CDR3 length is 13 residues. Germline assignment: CDR1 SGHTA and CDR2 FQGTGA. V gave up 4 bases and J gave up 6 bases, with 12 bases separating them. For the CDR3, the DNA is TGTGCCAGCAGCTACCGGGACGGCGCTGAAGCTTTCTTT. It is translated as CASSYRDGAEAFF.

This clonotype showed up many times. V and J are TRBV6-2 or TRBV6-3 and TRBJ2-7; 13 nucleotides align to TRBD2. This CDR3 comprises 18 residues. Looked up from germline, CDR1 is MNHEY and CDR2 is SVGEGT. V trimming: 0 bases; J trimming: 2 bases; junction bases outside the gene matches: 7. Here the CDR3 DNA reads TGTGCCAGCAGTTACTCCGGGACTAGCGGGACAAATCCCTACGAGCAGTACTTC. Protein: CASSYSGTSGTNPYEQYF.

The chain employs TRBV14 and TRBJ2-1, with D tentatively TRBD1 (6 bases). This CDR3 is 16 amino acids long. CDR1 SGHDN and CDR2 FVKESK come from the germline V gene. V gave up 4 bases and J gave up 4 bases, with 17 bases separating them. The CDR3 loop reads CASSRSRTAQYNEQFF. DNA for the CDR3: TGTGCCAGCAGCCGATCGAGGACAGCCCAATACAATGAGCAGTTCTTC.

This clonotype was recorded only once. This rearrangement joins TRBV4-1 to TRBJ2-4, with a weak D call TRBD2 (6 bases). The length of the CDR3 is 14 residues. Germline V CDR1 and CDR2: MGHRA, YSYEKL. V lost 1 base and J 4 bases, leaving 8 bases between the germline ends. The CDR3 protein is CASSQVGGKNIQYF. In nucleotides, the CDR3 is TGCGCCAGCAGCCAAGTGGGAGGTAAAAACATTCAGTACTTC.

The rearrangement joins TRBV27 to TRBJ2-2, with D possibly matching TRBD2 (6 bases). V lost 9 bases and J 7 bases, leaving 21 bases between the germline ends. CDR1 and CDR2 (germline): MNHEY, SMNVEV (reference sequence). This CDR3 contains 15 residues. The DNA for the CDR3 is TGTGCCAGTAAGGACGGGAGTAGGGCAATCGGGGAGCTGTTTTTT. It yields the protein CASKDGSRAIGELFF.

This clonotype has at least ten counts. The chain employs TRBV29-1 and TRBJ2-1; 9 bases map to TRBD2. The CDR3 runs to 14 residues. CDR1 is SQVTM, CDR2 ANQGSEA, per germline. The ends lost 7 bases at V and 6 bases at J; junction bases unmatched: 10. The CDR3 DNA sequence: TGCAGCGCAGCTACCGGGACTAGCATCAATGAGCAGTTCTTC. Translated, it gives CSAATGTSINEQFF.

CDR3 sequence: CSARDRIRNYGYTF. As DNA, the CDR3 is TGCAGTGCTAGAGATCGGATACGGAACTATGGCTACACCTTC. V usage is TRBV20-1 and J usage is TRBJ1-2; D gene uncertain. The length of the CDR3 is 14 residues. Germline assignment: CDR1 DFQATT and CDR2 SNEGSKA (reference sequence). The ends were cut back, 0 bases at V and 2 bases at J, with 10 bases in the middle.

There are a few counts of this clonotype. The rearrangement joins TRBV4-2 to TRBJ2-1; 8 bases line up with TRBD2. The V and J ends lost 0 bases and 7 bases, in that order; junction bases with no gene match: 8. The germline gives CDR1 LGHNA, CDR2 YNFKEQ. This CDR3 has 16 residues. This CDR3 is CASSQDGRGGRNEQFF. CDR3 DNA sequence: TGTGCCAGCAGCCAAGACGGGAGGGGAGGGCGAAATGAGCAGTTCTTC.

V usage is TRBV28 and J usage is TRBJ2-2; TRBD2 matches at 10 bases. The germline gives CDR1 MDHEN, CDR2 SYDVKM. The CDR3 sequence is 17 residues long. The junction had 7 bases not matched to a gene; V was cut back by 4 bases and J by 2 bases. The CDR3 bases are TGTGCCAGCAGTTCTAGCGGGAGATCCCTAAACACCGGGGAGCTGTTTTTT. Amino acids: CASSSSGRSLNTGELFF.

There are many counts of this clonotype. J is TRBJ2-1 and V is TRBV12-3 or TRBV12-4; 11 nucleotides agree with TRBD2. The length of the CDR3 is 18 residues. The V and J ends lost 6 bases and 5 bases, in that order; junction bases with no gene match: 15. The CDR3 DNA follows: TGTGCCAGCAGCCCCCGGACTAGCGGGCTGGATATCAACAATGAGCAGTTCTTC. This gives the protein CASSPRTSGLDINNEQFF.

This clonotype was recorded a few times. This sequence joins TRBV15 and TRBJ2-1, with 10 bases matching TRBD2. With V trimmed by 6 bases and J by 6 bases, 5 bases remained unmatched. The CDR3 runs to 14 residues. Germline CDR1 is LNHNV and CDR2 is YYDKDF (reference sequence). CDR3 nucleotide sequence: TGTGCCACCAGTAGAAGCGGGAGGGCCAATGAGCAGTTCTTC. It yields the protein CATSRSGRANEQFF. Together with reference TRBV15 and TRBJ2-1, the CDR3 gives the full variable domain: DAMVIQNPRYQVTQFGKPVTLSCSQTLNHNVMYWYQQKSSQAPKLLFHYYDKDFNNEADTPDNFQSRRPNTSFCFLDIRSPGLGDTAMYLCATSRSGRANEQFFGPGTRLTVL.